This T cell receptor (beta chain) emerged from a study of CD8+ T cells in alopecia areata. Study in general: Patients in the study were on tofacitinib for 6 to 18 months, then off it for 6 months. Regarding the study as a whole: Scalp and blood retained many expanded lesional clones during tofacitinib.

Following extraction, RNA underwent reverse transcription to cDNA, which served as the sequencing template. Data came from immunoSEQ multiplex PCR; TCRdb stores just in-frame clones and leaves some out. Of 210,000 or so clones listed, just over 65% are singletons. The treatment here: oral pan-JAK inhibitor, 5-10 mg twice daily. About this clone: The antigen remains unidentified.

The CDR3 is made up of 16 amino acids. Germline CDR1 reads SGHDT; CDR2 reads YYEEEE. The V end was cut by 4 bases, the J end by 6 bases, with 20 bases between. V is TRBV5-6 and J is TRBJ1-5; D is perhaps TRBD1 (5 bases). The input for sequencing was CD4+ T cells sorted from blood, taken at approximately week 44, from a patient treated with tofacitinib. This clonotype originated in a human donor with alopecia areata. The CDR3 region has the DNA TGTGCCAGCAGCCCCTGGATTGGCAGGGATATTCAGCCCCAGCATTTT. Amino acids: CASSPWIGRDIQPQHF. Full variable domain (remainder filled in from reference TRBV5-6 and TRBJ1-5): DAGVTQSPTHLIKTRGQQVTLRCSPKSGHDTVSWYQQALGQGPQFIFQYYEEEERQRGNFPDRFSGHQFPNYSSELNVNALLLGDSALYLCASSPWIGRDIQPQHFGDGTRLSIL.